The 15 T cell receptor beta chains listed next were all sequenced from one sample in a study of tumor-infiltrating lymphocytes in localized non-small cell lung cancer. The method was immunoSEQ multiplex PCR; TCRdb's version includes in-frame clones alone and lacks a portion of them. This sample carries some 14,000 clones, about 77% of them seen once, and the ten largest clones take over 4%. The specimen was lung tumor tissue. Receptors originate from a human donor with non-small cell lung cancer.

This CDR3 is CASGRGTENTEAFF. For the CDR3, the DNA is TGTGCCAGCGGAAGGGGCACAGAGAACACTGAAGCTTTCTTT. V and J are TRBV27 and TRBJ1-1, with D perhaps TRBD1 (5 bases). The V gene's germline CDR1 is MNHEY and CDR2 SMNVEV (reference sequence). Trimming took off 8 bases at V and 1 base at J, with 14 bases between the two ends. The CDR3 has 14 residues.

V and J are TRBV5-1 and TRBJ2-1; TRBD2 matches at 11 bases. CDR1 and CDR2 (germline): SGHRS, YFSETQ. The CDR3 runs to 16 residues. The J segment lost 2 bases and the V segment lost 0 bases, leaving 1 base of the junction unmatched. This CDR3 is CASSLGLAGTYNEQFF. CDR3 DNA sequence: TGCGCCAGCAGCTTGGGACTAGCGGGAACCTACAATGAGCAGTTCTTC.

The rearrangement joins TRBV19 to TRBJ1-5; perhaps TRBD1 as D (6 bases). With 1 base removed from V and 2 bases from J, the gap between germline ends came to 6 bases. Germline CDR1 LNHDA, CDR2 SQIVND (reference sequence). The CDR3 is 14 residues long. CDR3 in amino acids: CASSIGQGNQPQHF. DNA of the CDR3: TGTGCCAGTAGTATAGGACAGGGCAATCAGCCCCAGCATTTT. Filled out from reference TRBV19 and TRBJ1-5, the complete variable domain reads DGGITQSPKYLFRKEGQNVTLSCEQNLNHDAMYWYRQDPGQGLRLIYYSQIVNDFQKGDIAEGYSVSREKKESFPLTVTSAQKNPTAFYLCASSIGQGNQPQHFGDGTRLSIL.

This chain's CDR3 is CASSISTDTQYF. The CDR3 DNA follows: TGTGCCAGCAGTATCTCCACAGATACGCAGTATTTT. V usage is TRBV28 and J usage is TRBJ2-3; no definite D call. V lost 5 bases and J 2 bases, leaving 5 bases between the germline ends. The CDR3 is 12 amino acids. CDR1 and CDR2 from the germline V gene are MDHEN and SYDVKM.

V is TRBV5-4 and J is TRBJ2-4, with TRBD2 matching over 7 bases. The CDR3 has 20 residues. Germline V gene data show CDR1 as SGHNT and CDR2 as YYREEE (reference sequence). Losses at the gene ends were 5 bases for V and 0 bases for J; bases not matched to a gene: 20. CDR3 loop: CASSSNHGTKLFLAKNIQYF. Written as DNA, the CDR3 is TGTGCCAGCAGTTCAAATCACGGGACTAAACTTTTCCTAGCCAAAAACATTCAGTACTTC.

The chain links TRBV11-2 to TRBJ2-7; either TRBD1 or TRBD2 may supply D (5 bases each). The germline V and J ends were trimmed by 6 bases and 3 bases, with 18 bases remaining between them. From germline, CDR1 is SGHAT and CDR2 FQNNGV. The CDR3 has 15 residues. CDR3 sequence: CASSSAAGSGYEQYF. CDR3 DNA sequence: TGTGCCAGCAGTTCGGCGGCAGGGAGTGGCTACGAGCAGTACTTC.

V and J are TRBV2 and TRBJ1-5; 9 bases are a match to TRBD1. The CDR3 has 17 amino acids. CDR1 is SNHLY, CDR2 FYNNEI, per germline. V shed 2 bases and J 6 bases; nucleotides not matched to a gene: 11. This CDR3 is CASSERSEGTGRQPQHF. The CDR3 nucleotides are TGTGCCAGCAGTGAAAGGTCGGAAGGGACAGGGCGTCAGCCCCAGCATTTT.

Here the CDR3 reads CASTHRGITEAFF. The CDR3 DNA reads TGTGCCAGCACCCACAGGGGTATCACTGAAGCTTTCTTT. V and J are TRBV5-8 and TRBJ1-1, with 7 bases that match TRBD1. V dropped 6 bases and J dropped 4; count of bases not matched to a gene: 6. The CDR3 runs 13 residues. Germline values: CDR1 SGHTS, CDR2 YDEGEE.

This clone was seen just once. The chain uses TRBV2 and TRBJ1-2; the D gene is possibly TRBD1 (5 bases). The V end lost 2 bases, the J end lost 1 base, and 14 bases lay between the germline ends. The CDR3 sequence is 16 residues long. The germline V gene encodes CDR1 SNHLY and CDR2 FYNNEI. The CDR3 DNA is TGTGCCAGCAGTGAACAGGGAAAGTTTCTTAACTATGGCTACACCTTC. This translates into CASSEQGKFLNYGYTF.

This chain uses TRBV7-6 with TRBJ2-3, with D perhaps being TRBD1 or TRBD2 (5 bases each). The V gene lost 5 bases and the J gene lost 1 base, with 13 bases spanning the gap. Germline V gene sequence: CDR1 SGHVS, CDR2 FNYEAQ. CDR3 size: 15 residues. The CDR3 region is CASSPAEGRTDTQYF. The CDR3 DNA is TGTGCCAGCAGCCCGGCCGAGGGGCGCACAGATACGCAGTATTTT. Filled out from reference TRBV7-6 and TRBJ2-3, the complete variable domain reads GAGVSQSPRYKVTKRGQDVALRCDPISGHVSLYWYRQALGQGPEFLTYFNYEAQQDKSGLPNDRFSAERPEGSISTLTIQRTEQRDSAMYRCASSPAEGRTDTQYFGPGTRLTVL.

CDR3 sequence (DNA): TGTGCCAGCAGCTTAGACTCAGGGGACATTCAGTACTTC. It translates to CASSLDSGDIQYF. The J gene is TRBJ2-4, the V gene TRBV7-9; D is perhaps TRBD1 (6 bases). V was shortened by 1 base and J by 8 bases, with 9 bases between the two germline ends. CDR1 is SEHNR and CDR2 is FQNEAQ in the germline V gene (reference sequence). The CDR3 consists of 13 residues. Full variable domain (missing parts from reference TRBV7-9 and TRBJ2-4): DTGVSQNPRHKITKRGQNVTFRCDPISEHNRLYWYRQTLGQGPEFLTYFQNEAQLEKSRLLSDRFSAERPKGSFSTLEIQRTEQGDSAMYLCASSLDSGDIQYFGAGTRLSVL.

This clone appeared a few times. This rearrangement joins TRBV7-6 to TRBJ2-1; a weak D match, TRBD1 (6 bases). The CDR3 contains 17 residues. Trimming left V 5 bases short and J 1 base short, with 18 bases between. Germline CDR1 and CDR2: SGHVS and FNYEAQ. The DNA for the CDR3 is TGTGCCAGCAGCCGTACAGGGTTTACTCATTCCTACAATGAGCAGTTCTTC. Translating gives CASSRTGFTHSYNEQFF.

The chain's CDR3 is CASSLRQGPEAFF. CDR3 bases: TGTGCCAGCAGCCTAAGACAGGGCCCTGAAGCTTTCTTT. The rearrangement links TRBV7-9 to TRBJ1-1; TRBD1 aligns across 7 bases. Per germline, CDR1 SEHNR and CDR2 FQNEAQ (reference sequence). V shed 5 bases, J shed 6 bases, and the junction held 6 bases outside the gene matches. The CDR3 loop spans 13 amino acids.

CDR3 loop: CASRLDRGVTDTQYF. DNA of the CDR3: TGTGCCAGCAGGCTAGACAGGGGCGTCACAGATACGCAGTATTTT. The chain uses TRBV5-4 and TRBJ2-3, with TRBD1 matching 8 bases. There are 15 residues in the CDR3. After removal of 5 bases from V and 2 bases from J, the junction contained 7 bases not matched to a gene. The germline gives CDR1 SGHNT, CDR2 YYREEE (reference sequence). Together with reference TRBV5-4 and TRBJ2-3, the CDR3 gives the full variable domain: ETGVTQSPTHLIKTRGQQVTLRCSSQSGHNTVSWYQQALGQGPQFIFQYYREEENGRGNFPPRFSGLQFPNYSSELNVNALELDDSALYLCASRLDRGVTDTQYFGPGTRLTVL.

The chain employs TRBV5-1 and TRBJ1-2; 9 bases agree with TRBD1. Trimming at V came to 4 bases and at J to 6 bases, leaving 7 bases not matched to a gene. The CDR3 covers 14 residues. Germline CDR1 reads SGHRS; CDR2 reads YFSETQ. CDR3 DNA sequence: TGCGCCAGCAGCCCCGGGACAGGGACGAATGGCTACACCTTC. Its translation is CASSPGTGTNGYTF. The whole variable domain, filled in from reference TRBV5-1 and TRBJ1-2, reads KAGVTQTPRYLIKTRGQQVTLSCSPISGHRSVSWYQQTPGQGLQFLFEYFSETQRNKGNFPGRFSGRQFSNSRSEMNVSTLELGDSALYLCASSPGTGTNGYTFGSGTRLTVV.